Listed below are T cell receptor beta chains from one sample, sequenced in a study of T cell responses to AZD1222 COVID-19 vaccine. The repertoire was sequenced with immunoSEQ multiplex PCR; TCRdb's copy has only in-frame clones and lacks some. The sample includes 90,000 to 120,000 clones, 70% to 90% seen only once; the top ten take over 15%. This material consisted of peripheral blood, taken on day 0 of AZD1222 vaccination. Receptor source: an adult in good health. CDR3s include the opening cysteine and the closing phenylalanine or tryptophan. Each record gives: J gene, D gene, clone size, V gene, CDR3 protein, CDR3 DNA. D genes are given only for firm matches. Only part of the rows carry a size: once, few, many, or a class if the clone is expanded.

TRBJ2-5,.,.,TRBV4-2,CASSHPYATGIQETQYF,TGTGCCAGCAGCCACCCGTACGCCACAGGGATCCAAGAGACCCAGTACTTC
TRBJ2-7,.,.,TRBV9,CASSADWQGSYEQYF,TGTGCCAGCAGCGCGGACTGGCAGGGGTCCTACGAGCAGTACTTC
TRBJ2-7,.,once,TRBV27,CASSLGDESSYEQYF,TGTGCCAGCAGCTTGGGGGACGAGAGCTCCTACGAGCAGTACTTC
TRBJ1-1,TRBD1,.,TRBV2,CASPTGGIIDEAFF,TGTGCCAGCCCGACAGGGGGCATCATAGATGAAGCTTTCTTT
TRBJ2-2,TRBD2,.,TRBV29-1,CSVDLVGGTGELFF,TGCAGCGTCGACTTAGTGGGGGGGACCGGGGAGCTGTTTTTT
TRBJ1-2,.,.,TRBV27,CASSLSGRVGRDYGYTF,TGTGCCAGCAGTTTATCCGGTAGAGTGGGCAGGGACTATGGCTACACCTTC
TRBJ2-5,.,.,TRBV18,CASSPEETQYF,TGTGCCAGCTCACCAGAGGAGACCCAGTACTTC
TRBJ2-2,TRBD2,.,TRBV4-2,CASSQDSRETGELFF,TGTGCCAGCAGCCAAGACTCGCGGGAGACCGGGGAGCTGTTTTTT
TRBJ2-7,.,.,TRBV10-3,CAISESNSAGGRIIYEQYF,TGTGCCATCAGTGAGTCGAATTCTGCCGGTGGGCGAATAATCTACGAGCAGTACTTC
TRBJ2-1,TRBD2,.,TRBV20-1,CSASRLAGGSSYNEQFF,TGCAGTGCTAGTCGCCTAGCGGGGGGGAGCTCCTACAATGAGCAGTTCTTC
TRBJ2-3,.,.,TRBV18,CASSPPSTDTQYF,TGTGCCAGCTCACCTCCGAGCACAGATACGCAGTATTTT
TRBJ2-7,.,.,TRBV19,CASKDPPRHEQYF,TGTGCCAGTAAGGACCCCCCGCGGCACGAGCAGTACTTC
TRBJ2-6,.,.,TRBV5-5,CASSRTEYSGANVLTF,TGTGCCAGCAGCCGGACAGAGTACTCTGGGGCCAACGTCCTGACTTTC
TRBJ2-3,.,.,TRBV5-1,CASSLDPGDTDTQYF,TGCGCCAGCAGCTTGGATCCGGGGGATACAGATACGCAGTATTTT
TRBJ2-1,.,.,TRBV19,CASTIGQGKYNEQFF,TGTGCCAGTACCATCGGTCAGGGGAAGTACAATGAGCAGTTCTTC
TRBJ1-3,TRBD1,.,TRBV9,CASSLRQGSSGNTIYF,TGTGCCAGCAGCTTGCGACAGGGGAGCTCTGGAAACACCATATATTTT
TRBJ1-2,.,once,TRBV10-2,CASSGHGGGGYTF,TGCGCCAGCAGTGGCCACGGGGGTGGTGGCTACACCTTC
TRBJ1-4,TRBD1,.,TRBV6-5,CASSTRQGFNEKLFF,TGTGCCAGCAGTACAAGACAGGGGTTTAATGAAAAACTGTTTTTT
TRBJ1-4,.,once,TRBV2,CASSSRASSTNEKLFF,TGTGCCAGCAGTTCAAGGGCCTCTTCCACTAATGAAAAACTGTTTTTT
TRBJ2-5,TRBD1,.,TRBV7-3,CASSSRRGRLETQYF,TGTGCCAGCAGCTCCCGAAGGGGGCGCTTAGAGACCCAGTACTTC
TRBJ1-4,.,.,TRBV27,CASSSGFRTNEKLFF,TGTGCCAGCAGCTCAGGGTTTCGTACTAATGAAAAACTGTTTTTT
TRBJ1-1,.,.,TRBV21-1,CASSPLEPWVYTEAFF,TGTGCCAGCAGCCCTTTAGAGCCCTGGGTGTACACTGAAGCTTTCTTT
TRBJ1-5,.,.,TRBV2,CASTMTDSNQPQHF,TGTGCCAGCACTATGACAGATAGCAATCAGCCCCAGCATTTT
TRBJ2-1,TRBD2,.,TRBV9,CASSVETSGGEQFF,TGTGCCAGCAGCGTAGAGACTAGCGGGGGGGAGCAGTTCTTC
TRBJ1-1,TRBD1,.,TRBV5-1,CASSPRQGRFSNTEAFF,TGCGCCAGCAGCCCCCGACAGGGGCGGTTTTCTAACACTGAAGCTTTCTTT
TRBJ2-1,.,.,TRBV4-1,CASSQDLGSGGIPYNEQFF,TGCGCCAGCAGCCAAGATCTAGGGAGTGGGGGGATCCCCTACAATGAGCAGTTCTTC
TRBJ1-1,.,.,TRBV2,CASSEHQEKVEAFF,TGTGCCAGCAGTGAACACCAGGAAAAAGTTGAAGCTTTCTTT
TRBJ2-7,.,.,TRBV19,CASSPTLFYEQYF,TGTGCCAGTAGTCCGACTCTGTTCTACGAGCAGTACTTC
TRBJ2-5,TRBD2,.,TRBV7-3,CASSKAGGLVETQYF,TGTGCCAGCAGCAAGGCGGGGGGGCTGGTAGAGACCCAGTACTTC
TRBJ1-5,.,.,TRBV5-8,CASSPGANNQPQHF,TGTGCCAGCAGCCCCGGGGCTAACAATCAGCCCCAGCATTTT
TRBJ1-3,.,once,TRBV9,CASSVDFPGNTIYF,TGTGCCAGCAGCGTAGACTTCCCTGGAAACACCATATATTTT
TRBJ2-1,.,.,TRBV9,CASSSEGTALNEQFF,TGTGCCAGCAGCTCAGAGGGGACTGCCCTCAATGAGCAGTTCTTC
TRBJ2-7,.,once,TRBV5-5,CASSSNPGGGISYEQYF,TGTGCCAGCAGCTCCAACCCTGGAGGGGGGATCTCCTACGAGCAGTACTTC
TRBJ2-7,.,.,TRBV6-5,CASSRVGGPYEQYF,TGTGCCAGCTCAAGGGTGGGGGGCCCCTACGAGCAGTACTTC
TRBJ2-7,TRBD1,.,TRBV27,CASSLGTGAYEQYF,TGTGCCAGCAGTTTAGGGACAGGGGCCTACGAGCAGTACTTC
TRBJ1-6,.,.,TRBV7-2,CASSPGGRWNSPLHF,TGTGCCAGCAGCCCAGGTGGGCGGTGGAATTCACCCCTCCACTTT
TRBJ1-2,.,.,TRBV4-1,CASRLTVGGGDYGYTF,TGCGCCAGCAGGCTGACTGTAGGGGGTGGGGACTATGGCTACACCTTC
TRBJ1-5,.,.,TRBV7-9,CASSSEPGFGNQPQHF,TGTGCCAGCAGTTCGGAACCTGGGTTCGGTAATCAGCCCCAGCATTTT
TRBJ1-3,.,.,TRBV6-5,CASVRFSGNTIYF,TGTGCCAGCGTCAGGTTCTCTGGAAACACCATATATTTT
TRBJ1-4,.,.,TRBV10-1,CASSKTTGSDEKLFF,TGCGCCAGCAGTAAGACAACAGGGTCCGATGAAAAACTGTTTTTT
TRBJ1-5,.,.,TRBV9,CASSEHLGDQPQHF,TGTGCCAGCAGCGAACACCTTGGGGATCAGCCCCAGCATTTT
TRBJ2-3,.,.,TRBV4-1,CASSPLGDTDTQYF,TGCGCCAGCAGCCCCTTGGGAGACACAGATACGCAGTATTTT
TRBJ1-5,.,.,TRBV19,CASSINHRNGGYQPQHF,TGTGCCAGTAGTATAAACCATAGGAATGGGGGCTATCAGCCCCAGCATTTT
TRBJ2-5,TRBD1,once,TRBV5-5,CASSRVTGQETQYF,TGTGCCAGCAGCAGGGTGACAGGGCAAGAGACCCAGTACTTC
TRBJ1-2,TRBD1,.,TRBV19,CASAPSGTGAEANYGYTF,TGTGCCAGTGCCCCTTCCGGGACAGGGGCCGAAGCTAACTATGGCTACACCTTC
TRBJ2-5,.,.,TRBV5-6,CASSSAKKLGHRVQETQYF,TGTGCCAGCAGCTCCGCCAAAAAGTTGGGGCACCGGGTCCAAGAGACCCAGTACTTC
TRBJ1-1,TRBD1,.,TRBV6-5,CASSPRQGVGTEAFF,TGTGCCAGCAGTCCGCGACAGGGAGTGGGCACTGAAGCTTTCTTT
TRBJ1-2,TRBD1,.,TRBV7-9,CASIQVGTGGNYGYTF,TGTGCCAGCATCCAAGTAGGGACAGGGGGTAACTATGGCTACACCTTC
TRBJ1-2,TRBD1,.,TRBV6-6,CASRVDRVYGYTF,TGTGCCAGCAGAGTGGACAGGGTGTATGGCTACACCTTC
TRBJ1-2,.,.,TRBV9,CASSFLDNHYGYTF,TGTGCCAGCAGCTTCCTGGACAACCACTATGGCTACACCTTC
TRBJ1-1,.,.,TRBV5-1,CASSAWGNTEAFF,TGCGCCAGCAGTGCCTGGGGAAACACTGAAGCTTTCTTT
TRBJ2-4,.,.,TRBV19,CASSAPQELAKNIQYF,TGTGCCAGTAGTGCACCACAGGAACTAGCCAAAAACATTCAGTACTTC
TRBJ2-2,TRBD1,.,TRBV5-1,CASSLEGQQNTGELFF,TGCGCCAGCAGCTTGGAGGGACAGCAGAACACCGGGGAGCTGTTTTTT
TRBJ2-2,.,.,TRBV11-2,CASSFRGSGDLNTGELFF,TGTGCCAGCAGCTTTCGGGGGTCCGGGGACCTGAACACCGGGGAGCTGTTTTTT
TRBJ1-3,.,.,TRBV6-6,CASRPTRGGTIYF,TGTGCCAGCAGACCCACTCGCGGAGGGACCATATATTTT
TRBJ1-1,TRBD1,few,TRBV4-1,CASSQSGRGPEAFF,TGCGCCAGCAGCCAATCGGGTAGGGGGCCAGAAGCTTTCTTT
TRBJ2-5,.,.,TRBV6-5,CASSYSPQFQETQYF,TGTGCCAGCAGTTACTCCCCCCAGTTCCAAGAGACCCAGTACTTC
TRBJ2-6,.,once,TRBV5-1,CASRTVGANVLTF,TGCGCCAGCAGGACAGTCGGGGCCAACGTCCTGACTTTC
TRBJ1-2,TRBD1,.,TRBV5-1,CASSSTGGFEIGYGYTF,TGCGCCAGCAGCTCGACAGGGGGCTTTGAAATCGGCTATGGCTACACCTTC